This record looks at one T cell receptor (beta chain) sequence and its context. Its specificity is not known. The sample comes from a study of Tregs in tolerant kidney transplant recipients. CDR1 MNHNY and CDR2 SVGAGI come from the germline V gene (reference sequence). The junction had 1 base not matched to a gene; V was cut back by 6 bases and J by 2 bases. There are 14 residues in the CDR3. Related graft donors supplied nonmyeloablative bone marrow transplants, and mixed chimerism was transient. Clones were sequenced by immunoSEQ multiplex PCR, and TCRdb holds only the in-frame ones, with some missing. The repertoire consists of tens of thousands of clones, with roughly 90% occurring once and the leading ten covering roughly 1.5%. Study results and caveats: Expanding Tregs on activated donor B cells appeared to best identify donor-specific TCRbeta clones.

This clonotype was sampled from a human patient who received a combined kidney and bone marrow transplant. A subset of T cells may come from the graft donor. This sequence joins TRBV6-6 and TRBJ2-2; 9 positions match TRBD1. Source: CD4+ T cells from blood (PBMCs), taken 24 months after the transplant. The CDR3: CASRGQGNTGELFF. In nucleotides, the CDR3 is TGTGCCAGCAGGGGACAGGGAAACACCGGGGAGCTGTTTTTT.